The 15 T cell receptor beta chains given below trace back to one sample, sequenced in a study of blood T cell repertoires in COVID-19. TCRdb's copy holds only in-frame clones and misses some; the assay was immunoSEQ multiplex PCR. This sample has roughly 190,000 clones, with around 85% found just once. Sample: peripheral blood. All receptors derive from an older woman with COVID-19, enrolled during active disease.

J is TRBJ1-1 and V is TRBV20-1; no reliable D call. The CDR3 has 11 residues. Germline-derived CDR1 and CDR2 are DFQATT and SNEGSKA (reference sequence). Trimming took 3 bases from V and 8 from J, leaving 10 bases between them. The CDR3 protein is CSARGVPEAFF. The CDR3 DNA reads TGCAGTGCTAGGGGCGTCCCCGAAGCTTTCTTT.

This chain connects TRBV6-6 to TRBJ1-5, with D possibly TRBD1 on 5 matching bases. CDR3 length equals 14 residues. Trimming removed 8 bases at V and 2 bases at J, with 13 bases between. Germline V gene lookup returns CDR1 MNHNY and CDR2 SVGAGI (reference sequence). CDR3 region: CASLPGSRNQPQHF. CDR3 DNA: TGTGCCAGCCTTCCAGGGTCGCGCAATCAGCCCCAGCATTTT.

The V call is TRBV6-5, the J call TRBJ1-5, with a possible D match to TRBD1 (6 bases). From germline, CDR1 is MNHEY and CDR2 SVGAGI. With 6 bases removed from V and 5 bases from J, the gap between germline ends came to 11 bases. The CDR3 has 13 residues. In DNA form, the CDR3 reads TGTGCCAGCAGGATGGCAGGGGATCAGCCCCAGCATTTT. This gives the protein CASRMAGDQPQHF.

This clone was observed once. The V and J genes are TRBV25-1 and TRBJ1-3; TRBD1 matches 9 bases. Germline-derived CDR1 and CDR2 are MGHDK and SYGVNS. Trimming removed 8 bases from V and 0 bases from J; junction bases left unmatched: 8. The CDR3 loop spans 16 amino acids. Here the CDR3 reads CASGWGTGTSGNTIYF. The CDR3 DNA reads as TGTGCCAGCGGTTGGGGGACAGGGACCTCTGGAAACACCATATATTTT.

This clone was recorded only once. The J gene is TRBJ1-2, the V gene TRBV25-1; possibly TRBD1 for D (5 bases). From germline, CDR1 is MGHDK and CDR2 SYGVNS. The V gene lost 4 bases and the J gene lost 11 bases, with 11 bases spanning the gap. The CDR3 runs to 11 residues. This chain's CDR3 is CASSVGREYTF. For the CDR3, the DNA is TGTGCCAGCAGTGTGGGACGGGAGTACACCTTC.

This clone was observed once. The chain is built from TRBV5-1 and TRBJ1-6, with D unclear. The germline gives CDR1 SGHRS, CDR2 YFSETQ. The ends were cut back, 4 bases at V and 10 bases at J, with 12 bases in the middle. The CDR3 is 13 amino acids. CDR3 in amino acids: CASSLWTGSPLHF. The CDR3 coding sequence is TGCGCCAGCAGCCTTTGGACGGGGTCACCCCTCCACTTT.

The chain employs TRBV6-6 and TRBJ1-1, with a possible D match to TRBD1 (5 bases). The V end lost 6 bases, the J end lost 3 bases, and 11 bases lay between the germline ends. Germline V gene sequence: CDR1 MNHNY, CDR2 SVGAGI (reference sequence). This CDR3 region has 13 residues. CDR3 sequence (DNA): TGTGCCAGCAGGAGGACGGGGGACACTGAAGCTTTCTTT. Translation gives CASRRTGDTEAFF.

CDR3 in amino acids: CASSRTSGSQFF. The DNA for the CDR3 is TGTGCCAGCAGTCGGACTAGCGGGTCGCAGTTCTTC. The rearrangement joins TRBV6-5 to TRBJ2-1; 11 nucleotides line up with TRBD2. The germline CDR1 and CDR2 sequences are MNHEY and SVGAGI. The CDR3 is 12 residues long. Germline trimming cut 5 bases from V and 12 bases from J; bases unmatched to any gene: 3.

The gene calls are TRBV6-2 or TRBV6-3 and TRBJ2-1, with 7 bases lining up with TRBD2. From germline, CDR1 is MNHEY and CDR2 SVGEGT. V trimming: 2 bases; J trimming: 1 base; junction bases outside the gene matches: 2. This CDR3 has 15 residues. The chain's CDR3 is CASSYLRESYNEQFF. The CDR3 nucleotides are TGTGCCAGCAGTTACCTGCGGGAGTCCTACAATGAGCAGTTCTTC.

The chain is built from TRBV10-1 and TRBJ1-1; TRBD1 is a possible D gene (6 bases). The CDR3 loop spans 14 amino acids. Germline loops: CDR1 WNHNN, CDR2 SYGVQD (reference sequence). V lost 0 bases and J 6 bases, leaving 11 bases between the germline ends. The chain's CDR3 is CASSESRGFAEAFF. The CDR3 DNA follows: TGCGCCAGCAGTGAGTCTAGGGGGTTCGCTGAAGCTTTCTTT.

The chain couples TRBV4-3 to TRBJ1-5, with 8 bases aligning to TRBD1. The CDR3 is 15 residues long. With 4 bases clipped from V and 6 bases from J, the junction kept 8 bases outside the gene matches. Per germline, CDR1 LGHNA and CDR2 YSLEER. This CDR3 is CASSLHTGGTQPQHF. The CDR3 nucleotides read TGCGCCAGCAGCCTACATACAGGGGGAACTCAGCCCCAGCATTTT.

The chain couples TRBV3-1 (or the pseudogene TRBV3-2) to TRBJ2-7; D call uncertain. V was trimmed by 0 bases and J by 1 base, leaving 7 bases between them. The CDR3 is 14 amino acids. Germline V gene sequence: CDR1 LGHDT, CDR2 YNNKEL (reference sequence). The CDR3 here is CASSQDLRSYEQYF. In DNA form, the CDR3 reads TGTGCCAGCAGCCAAGATCTCCGGTCCTACGAGCAGTACTTC.

The genes are TRBV6-6 and TRBJ2-7; possible D gene TRBD1, 6 bases. Per the germline V gene, CDR1 is MNHNY and CDR2 is SVGAGI (reference sequence). V was pared by 7 bases and J by 2 bases, with 15 bases between. The CDR3 extends over 14 amino acids. The chain's CDR3 is CASNRLTGPYEQYF. The CDR3 DNA reads as TGTGCCAGCAACCGACTTACAGGGCCCTACGAGCAGTACTTC.

The rearrangement uses TRBV7-9 and TRBJ1-1; the match to TRBD1 covers 8 bases. The junction had 7 bases not matched to a gene; V was cut back by 5 bases and J by 5 bases. This CDR3 is 14 amino acids long. In germline, CDR1 is SEHNR, CDR2 FQNEAQ (reference sequence). The CDR3 bases are TGTGCCAGCAGCAAAGGACAGGGCCGGACTGAAGCTTTCTTT. This translates into CASSKGQGRTEAFF. Full variable domain (remainder filled in from reference TRBV7-9 and TRBJ1-1): DTGVSQNPRHKITKRGQNVTFRCDPISEHNRLYWYRQTLGQGPEFLTYFQNEAQLEKSRLLSDRFSAERPKGSFSTLEIQRTEQGDSAMYLCASSKGQGRTEAFFGQGTRLTVV.

J is TRBJ2-1 and V is TRBV11-3; 9 nucleotides agree with TRBD2. Trimming took 3 bases from V and 4 from J; bases not matched to a gene: 7. Germline V gene lookup returns CDR1 SGHNT and CDR2 YENEEA. The CDR3 loop spans 16 amino acids. This chain's CDR3 is CASSLGGLAPYNEQFF. Here the CDR3 DNA reads TGTGCCAGCAGCTTGGGAGGACTAGCGCCTTACAATGAGCAGTTCTTC.